The T cell receptor beta chain under discussion was sequenced for a study of T cells after yellow fever vaccination. The CDR3 consists of 13 residues. Trimming removed 8 bases from V and 11 bases from J; junction bases left unmatched: 10. The germline CDR1 and CDR2 sequences are SEHNR and FQNEAQ (reference sequence). Each CDR3 protein gets one entry after TCRdb re-called the 5' RACE reads with MiXCR. The repertoire includes around 350,000 distinct CDR3 sequences, 6.2% of them detected once, and 15% sits in the top ten. This sequence joins TRBV7-9 and TRBJ1-5; 9 bases align to TRBD1. The receptor was isolated from a man in his thirties or forties who received the YFV17D yellow fever vaccine. The sequences come from PBMCs, collected 5 days after the yellow fever booster vaccination. CDR3 protein: CASLRDRVKAQHF. The CDR3 DNA sequence: TGTGCCAGCCTCCGGGACAGGGTTAAAGCCCAGCATTTT.